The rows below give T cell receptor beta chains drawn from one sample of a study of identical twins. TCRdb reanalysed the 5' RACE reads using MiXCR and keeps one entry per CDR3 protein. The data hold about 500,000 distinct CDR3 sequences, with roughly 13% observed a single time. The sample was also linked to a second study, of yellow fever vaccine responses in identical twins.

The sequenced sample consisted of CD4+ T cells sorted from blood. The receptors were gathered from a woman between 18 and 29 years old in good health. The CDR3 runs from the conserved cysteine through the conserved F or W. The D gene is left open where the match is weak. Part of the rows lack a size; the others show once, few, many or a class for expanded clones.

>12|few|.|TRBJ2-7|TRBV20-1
TGCAGTGCTGGAGCGGACTGGAACGAGCAGTACTTC
CSAGADWNEQYF
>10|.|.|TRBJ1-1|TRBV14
TGTGCCAGCAGGGTCAGTGAAGCTTTCTTT
CASRVSEAFF
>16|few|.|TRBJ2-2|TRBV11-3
TGTGCCAGCAGCTCAGCCCCAGGCGTTGGCACCGGGGAGCTGTTTTTT
CASSSAPGVGTGELFF
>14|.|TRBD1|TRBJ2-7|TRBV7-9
TGTGCCAGCACCTCGGACAGGCCCTCCTACGAGCAGTACTTC
CASTSDRPSYEQYF
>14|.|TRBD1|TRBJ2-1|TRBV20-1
TGCAGTGCTAGAGATCAGGGGGCGTACAATGAGCAGTTCTTC
CSARDQGAYNEQFF
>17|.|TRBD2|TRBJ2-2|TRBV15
TGTGCCACCAGCAGAAATGCAGCGGGAGTCAACACCGGGGAGCTGTTTTTT
CATSRNAAGVNTGELFF
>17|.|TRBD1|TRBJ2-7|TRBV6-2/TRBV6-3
TGTGCCAGCAGTTACCCGGGACAGGGGGCGCCGGGGGTCGAGCAGTACTTC
CASSYPGQGAPGVEQYF
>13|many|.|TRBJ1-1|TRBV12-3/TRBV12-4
TGTGCCAGCCCCTCCGGGGGCGGCACTGAAGCTTTCTTT
CASPSGGGTEAFF
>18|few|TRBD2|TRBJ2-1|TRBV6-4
TGTGCCAGCAGTGACTCTCCGGCTAGCGGGAGGCTCTACAATGAGCAGTTCTTC
CASSDSPASGRLYNEQFF
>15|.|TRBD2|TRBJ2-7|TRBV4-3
TGCGCCAGCAGCCGAGGACTAGCGGGAGGGTACGAGCAGTACTTC
CASSRGLAGGYEQYF
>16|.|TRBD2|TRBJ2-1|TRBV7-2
TGTGCCAGCAGCCCCGCTCGGCTAGCGGGGGGGCCTGAGCAGTTCTTC
CASSPARLAGGPEQFF
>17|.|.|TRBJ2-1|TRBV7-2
TGTGCCAGCAGCTGGAGTCCAGGGTCCGACAGATACAATGAGCAGTTCTTC
CASSWSPGSDRYNEQFF
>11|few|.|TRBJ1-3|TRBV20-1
TGCAGTGCTAGACCCGGAAACACCATATATTTT
CSARPGNTIYF
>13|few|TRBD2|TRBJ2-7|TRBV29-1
TGCAGCATAATAGCGGGGGGAGGCCACGAGCAGTACTTC
CSIIAGGGHEQYF
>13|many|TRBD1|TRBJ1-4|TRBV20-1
TGCAGTGCGACAGGGGCCACTAATGAAAAACTGTTTTTT
CSATGATNEKLFF
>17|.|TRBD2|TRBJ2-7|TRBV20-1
TGCAGTGCTAGAGATAAAGGGTCCGGGAGGACCTCCTACGAGCAGTACTTC
CSARDKGSGRTSYEQYF
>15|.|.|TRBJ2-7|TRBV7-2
TGTGCCAGCAGTCTCAGGGGTGGACCTACCTACGAGCAGTACTTC
CASSLRGGPTYEQYF
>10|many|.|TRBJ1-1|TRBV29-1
TGCAGCGTTGGACAGGCTGAAGCTTTCTTT
CSVGQAEAFF
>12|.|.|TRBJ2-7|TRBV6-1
TGTGCCAGCAGTGAAGACTGGCGCAAGCAGTACTTC
CASSEDWRKQYF
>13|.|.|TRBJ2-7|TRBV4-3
TGCGCCAGCAGCCAAGATAGGCAGTACGAGCAGTACTTC
CASSQDRQYEQYF
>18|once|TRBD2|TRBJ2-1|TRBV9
TGTGCCAGCAGCGTAGCAGCGGGGGGGCTACGACCGGGCAATGAGCAGTTCTTC
CASSVAAGGLRPGNEQFF
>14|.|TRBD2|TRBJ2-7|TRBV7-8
TGTGCCAGCAGCTTGGGGACTAGATACTACGAGCAGTACTTC
CASSLGTRYYEQYF
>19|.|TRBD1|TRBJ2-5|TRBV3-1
TGTACCAGCAGTTTTGGCGGGACAGGGACGGCTATATACCAAGAGACCCAGTACTTC
CTSSFGGTGTAIYQETQYF
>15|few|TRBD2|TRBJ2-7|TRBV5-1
TGCGCCAGCACCGAGTTGGGGACTAGCATCTACGAGCAGTACTTC
CASTELGTSIYEQYF
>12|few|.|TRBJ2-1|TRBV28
TGTGCCAGCAGTTTACCCCAATATGAGCAGTTCTTC
CASSLPQYEQFF
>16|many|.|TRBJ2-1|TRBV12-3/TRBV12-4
TGTGCCAGCACCACCCCTGGGAGCGGTTCGTACAATGAGCAGTTCTTC
CASTTPGSGSYNEQFF
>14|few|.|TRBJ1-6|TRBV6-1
TGTGCCAGCAGTGAAGCCACAGGGTCCGAACCCCTCCACTTT
CASSEATGSEPLHF
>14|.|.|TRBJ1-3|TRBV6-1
TGTGCCAGCCATAATACCAAATCTGGAAACACCATATATTTT
CASHNTKSGNTIYF
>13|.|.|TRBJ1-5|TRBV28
TGTGCCAGCAGTAAATCGACCAGCCAGCCCCAGCATTTT
CASSKSTSQPQHF
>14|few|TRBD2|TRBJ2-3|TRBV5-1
TGCGCCAGCAGTACTAGCGGGAGGGCAGATACGCAGTATTTT
CASSTSGRADTQYF
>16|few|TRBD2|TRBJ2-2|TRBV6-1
TGTGCCAGCAGGACTCTAGCGGGGTCGAACACCGGGGAGCTGTTTTTT
CASRTLAGSNTGELFF
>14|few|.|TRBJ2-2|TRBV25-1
TGTGCCAGCAGTGAATATGTAACCACCGGGGAGCTGTTTTTT
CASSEYVTTGELFF